This T cell receptor beta chain was sequenced during a study of T cell repertoires in cytomegalovirus infection. This CDR3 is 14 amino acids long. Trimming removed 10 bases at V and 4 bases at J, with 17 bases between. The germline gives CDR1 SEHNR, CDR2 FQNEAQ (reference sequence). This clonotype was observed many times. Its antigen is undetermined. TCRdb re-analysed the reads in MiXCR, keeping a single row per CDR3 protein. In the table there are some 400,000 distinct CDR3 sequences, 15% to 20% of which are singletons. Study outcomes and limitations: Identification of carriers of CMV plus the relevant HLA was performed using cumulative public TCR beta family frequency.

The sample comprised PBMCs. This receptor was identified in a human donor in good health (CMV status not recorded). Some clones in this sample may be carry-over from other donors' samples. The chain combines TRBV7-9 with TRBJ1-3; D may be TRBD1 (6 bases). CDR3 in amino acids: CATPGQMGGNTIYF. The CDR3 nucleotides are TGTGCCACACCGGGACAAATGGGAGGAAACACCATATATTTT.